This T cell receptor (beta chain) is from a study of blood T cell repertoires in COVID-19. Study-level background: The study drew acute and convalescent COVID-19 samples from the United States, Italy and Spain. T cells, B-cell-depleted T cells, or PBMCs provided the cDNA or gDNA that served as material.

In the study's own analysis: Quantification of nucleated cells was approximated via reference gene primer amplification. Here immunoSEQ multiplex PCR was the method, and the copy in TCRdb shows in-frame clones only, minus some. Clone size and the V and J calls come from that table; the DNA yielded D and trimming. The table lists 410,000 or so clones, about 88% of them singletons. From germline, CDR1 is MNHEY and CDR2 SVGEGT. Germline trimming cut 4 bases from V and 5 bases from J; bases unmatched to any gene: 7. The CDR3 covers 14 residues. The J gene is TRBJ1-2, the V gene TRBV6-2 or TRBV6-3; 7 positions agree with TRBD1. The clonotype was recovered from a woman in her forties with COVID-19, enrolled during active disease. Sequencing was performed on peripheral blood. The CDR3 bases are TGTGCCAGCAGTTCAACAGGGGTTAAATATGGCTACACCTTC. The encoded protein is CASSSTGVKYGYTF.